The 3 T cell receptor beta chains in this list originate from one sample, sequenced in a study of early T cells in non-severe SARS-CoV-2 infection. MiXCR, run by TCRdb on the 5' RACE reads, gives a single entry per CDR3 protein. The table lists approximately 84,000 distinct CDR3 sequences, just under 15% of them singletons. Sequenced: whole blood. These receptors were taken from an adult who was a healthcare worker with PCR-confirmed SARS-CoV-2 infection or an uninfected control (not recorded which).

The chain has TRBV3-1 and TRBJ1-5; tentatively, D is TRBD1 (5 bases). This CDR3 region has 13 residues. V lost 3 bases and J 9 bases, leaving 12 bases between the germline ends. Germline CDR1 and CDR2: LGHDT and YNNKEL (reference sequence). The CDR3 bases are TGTGCCAGCAGCCAGCTGGGGACGGGGCCCCAGCATTTT. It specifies CASSQLGTGPQHF.

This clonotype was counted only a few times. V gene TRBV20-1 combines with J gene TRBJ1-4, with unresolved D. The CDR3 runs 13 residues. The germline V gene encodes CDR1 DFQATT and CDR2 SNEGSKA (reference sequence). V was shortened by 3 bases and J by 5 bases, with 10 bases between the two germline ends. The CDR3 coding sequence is TGCAGTGCTAGTCCCGGGATGAATGAAAAACTGTTTTTT. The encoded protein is CSASPGMNEKLFF.

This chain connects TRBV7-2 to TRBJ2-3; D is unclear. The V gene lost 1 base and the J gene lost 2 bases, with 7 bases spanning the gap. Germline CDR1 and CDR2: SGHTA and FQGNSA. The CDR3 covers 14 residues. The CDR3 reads CASSLDPFTDTQYF. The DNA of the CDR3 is TGTGCCAGCAGCTTAGACCCGTTCACAGATACGCAGTATTTT.